Sequencing of this T cell receptor beta chain was carried out in a study of T cells in localized non-small cell lung cancer. This clone was seen more than once but under ten times. Its antigen remains unidentified. CDR3 size: 13 residues. Germline CDR1 SGDLS, CDR2 YYNGEE. Trimming stripped 0 bases from V and 7 bases from J, with 7 bases between. Using immunoSEQ multiplex PCR, the repertoire was profiled, and TCRdb retains in-frame clones only, with some absent. The table lists roughly 10,000 clones, roughly 27% of them singletons, with 5.2% in the top ten. Broader study findings: Tumor trailed uninvolved adjacent lung in T cell clonality, which peaked there.

This chain links TRBV9 with TRBJ1-4, with D unresolved. This TCR was recovered from a man aged 40 to 69 with stage I lung adenocarcinoma. Sequenced here: lung tumor tissue, sampled before any cancer treatment. The CDR3 here is CASSVGVGEKLFF. The DNA of the CDR3 is TGTGCCAGCAGCGTAGGAGTGGGTGAAAAACTGTTTTTT.